This T cell receptor beta chain was retrieved from a study of CD8 T cells in ankylosing spondylitis. General observations from the study: In the blood and synovial fluid of reactive arthritis, some motif variants had been previously reported. CD8+ by phenotype, disease-linked clones were relatively rare in peripheral blood.

Notes on this clonotype: Its matching antigen is unknown. A much larger clone lies a single base off, so this may be a read error. The final CDR3 position lacks the conserved phenylalanine or tryptophan, pointing to a likely read error.

The CDR3 is 13 amino acids. V lost 0 bases to trimming and J lost 3 bases, with 7 bases between them. In germline, CDR1 is SGHRS, CDR2 YFSETQ. It was by quantitative 5'-RACE with molecular barcodes that TCR beta libraries were made. TCRdb reanalysed the 5' RACE reads using MiXCR and keeps one entry per CDR3 protein. Found here are around 120,000 distinct CDR3 sequences, 7% to 10% of them singletons; the top ten hold approximately 3.4%. Sequencing was done on a sample of blood, either unsorted or a sorted T cell fraction (not recorded which). This receptor was obtained from a male donor with ankylosing spondylitis or in good health (not recorded which). V and J are TRBV5-1 and TRBJ2-7; D not certain. This chain's CDR3 is CASSLGLYYEQYL. For the CDR3, the DNA is TGCGCCAGCAGCTTGGGACTTTACTACGAGCAGTACTTG.